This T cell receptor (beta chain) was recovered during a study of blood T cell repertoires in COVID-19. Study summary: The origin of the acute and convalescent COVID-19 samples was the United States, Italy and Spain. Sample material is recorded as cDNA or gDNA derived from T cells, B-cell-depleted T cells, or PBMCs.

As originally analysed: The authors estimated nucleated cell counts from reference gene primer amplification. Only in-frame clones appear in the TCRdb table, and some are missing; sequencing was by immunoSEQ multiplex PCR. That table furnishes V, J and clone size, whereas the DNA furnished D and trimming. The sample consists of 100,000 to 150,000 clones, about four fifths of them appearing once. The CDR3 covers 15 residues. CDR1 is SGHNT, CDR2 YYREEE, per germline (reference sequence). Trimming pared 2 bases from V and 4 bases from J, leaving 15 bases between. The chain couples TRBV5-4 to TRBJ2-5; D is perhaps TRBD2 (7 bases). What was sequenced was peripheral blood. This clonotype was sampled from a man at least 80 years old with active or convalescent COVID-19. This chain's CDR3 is CASSFGGGLRETQYF. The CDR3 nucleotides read TGTGCCAGCAGCTTTGGGGGGGGGCTTAGAGAGACCCAGTACTTC.